A single sample gave rise to the 9 T cell receptor beta chains below, sequenced in a study of tumor-infiltrating lymphocytes in primary liver carcinoma. The authors took blood RNA from unsorted whole blood and also extracted germline DNA. A primer in the constant region served to generate TCR beta cDNA from roughly 450 ng of total RNA. Nested multiplex PCR, run for three rounds with slightly modified ARM-PCR, yielded TCR beta libraries. Amplification in the first two PCR rounds was performed using TRBV1-TRBV30 forward primers and a C-beta reverse primer for approximately 10 cycles each. TCRdb reprocessed the multiplex PCR reads via MiXCR and lists one record per CDR3 protein. Here the sample spans about 320,000 distinct CDR3 sequences, about three fifths being singletons. Sequencing input: peripheral blood. These receptors were obtained from a woman aged 25 to 39 with primary liver carcinoma and hepatitis B virus infection.

This clonotype was recorded once. This may come from a read error, since a much larger clone is one base off. The chain links TRBV29-1 to TRBJ2-1; tentatively, D is TRBD1 (6 bases). V shed 7 bases and J shed 0 bases, with 10 bases lying between them. Germline V gene sequence: CDR1 SQVTM, CDR2 ANQGSEA. This CDR3 spans 13 amino acids. Here the CDR3 DNA reads TGCAGCGAGAAGGGGGTCTCCTACAATGAGCAGTTCTTC. This sequence encodes CSEKGVSYNEQFF.

This clonotype was observed once. A read error may be the cause here, since a much bigger clone is one base away. The J gene is TRBJ2-5, the V gene TRBV29-1, with a tentative D call TRBD2 (6 bases). The CDR3 covers 12 residues. Germline loops: CDR1 SQVTM, CDR2 ANQGSEA. The CDR3: CSVADYQEIQYF. In nucleotides, the CDR3 is TGCAGCGTTGCGGACTACCAAGAGATCCAGTACTTC.

Ten or more counts support this clonotype. The chain couples TRBV11-2 to TRBJ2-1, with 10 nucleotides matching TRBD2. The CDR3 extends over 15 amino acids. The V and J ends lost 5 bases and 8 bases, in that order; junction bases with no gene match: 9. Germline lookup yields CDR1 SGHAT and CDR2 FQNNGV. The CDR3 loop reads CASSPSSGSLDEQFF. As DNA, the CDR3 is TGTGCCAGCAGCCCTTCTAGCGGGAGCCTTGATGAGCAGTTCTTC. The whole variable domain, filled in from reference TRBV11-2 and TRBJ2-1, reads EAGVAQSPRYKIIEKRQSVAFWCNPISGHATLYWYQQILGQGPKLLIQFQNNGVVDDSQLPKDRFSAERLKGVDSTLKIQPAKLEDSAVYLCASSPSSGSLDEQFFGPGTRLTVL.

To note about this clonotype: One end of the junction varies from germline; a read error may be responsible. The chain has TRBV11-3 and TRBJ2-1; D unresolved. Germline V gene lookup returns CDR1 SGHNT and CDR2 YENEEA. This CDR3 has 14 residues. The CDR3 DNA is TGTGCCAGCAGCATAGAAGGCAGGAACAATGAGCTGTTCTTC. This sequence encodes CASSIEGRNNELFF.

J is TRBJ2-3 and V is TRBV29-1, with 7 bases that match TRBD2. CDR1 SQVTM and CDR2 ANQGSEA come from the germline V gene. After removal of 7 bases from V and 2 bases from J, the junction contained 18 bases not matched to a gene. The CDR3 totals 17 residues. The CDR3 spells CSASGAWAGEPTDTQYF. Written as DNA, the CDR3 is TGCAGCGCCTCTGGCGCTTGGGCGGGAGAACCCACAGATACGCAGTATTTT.

This clonotype was seen a single time. The chain carries TRBV14 and TRBJ2-1; D ambiguous. The CDR3 contains 12 residues. Trimming pared 8 bases from V and 3 bases from J, leaving 8 bases between. CDR1 and CDR2 (germline): SGHDN, FVKESK. In nucleotides, the CDR3 is TGTGCCAGCGGCCCGAACTACAATGAGCAGTTCTTC. It codes for CASGPNYNEQFF.

Concerning this clonotype itself: A junction boundary mismatches the germline segment, possibly from a read error. V gene TRBV7-9 combines with J gene TRBJ2-5, with 10 nucleotides matching TRBD2. CDR1 is SEHNR and CDR2 is FQNEAQ in the germline V gene (reference sequence). CDR3 length: 15 amino acids. The CDR3 reads CASSPGLAEQETLYF. The CDR3, as DNA: TGTGCCAGCAGTCCCGGACTAGCGGAACAAGAGACCCTGTACTTC.

The chain has TRBV2 and TRBJ1-1; D is ambiguous. The length of the CDR3 is 17 residues. Trimming removed 2 bases at V and 4 bases at J, with 20 bases between. From germline, CDR1 is SNHLY and CDR2 FYNNEI. The CDR3 DNA reads as TGTGCCAGCAGTGAATCTGGCCAGGACCCCTACGGCACTGAAGCTTTCTTT. Translated, it gives CASSESGQDPYGTEAFF.

The J gene is TRBJ1-1, the V gene TRBV5-1, with D perhaps TRBD1 (6 bases). Trimming removed 4 bases from V and 4 bases from J, with 14 bases in between. CDR1 is SGHRS and CDR2 is YFSETQ in the germline V gene. The CDR3 covers 14 residues. CDR3 residues: CASSMTGVSTEAFF. The CDR3 coding sequence is TGCGCCAGCAGCATGACAGGAGTAAGCACTGAAGCTTTCTTT.